These T cell receptor beta chains were read from a single sample in a study of shared clonotypes between healthy human individuals. Profiled with immunoSEQ multiplex PCR; TCRdb holds only in-frame clones, not every one. The data show 2 million to 2.5 million clones, 85% to 95% seen once. Sequencing input: naive CD4+ T cells sorted from blood. Source of these receptors: a man between 18 and 29 years old in good health. CDR3s include the opening cysteine and the closing phenylalanine or tryptophan. The D gene is left open where the match is weak. Part of the rows lack a size; the others show once, few, many or a class for expanded clones.

j_call v_call d_call cdr3_length clone_size cdr3_aa cdr3_nt
TRBJ2-1 TRBV5-4 TRBD2 18 - CASSLGTSGRASYNEQFF TGTGCCAGCAGCTTGGGGACTAGCGGGAGGGCCTCCTACAATGAGCAGTTCTTC
TRBJ2-7 TRBV6-5 TRBD2 14 - CASSYLAGVGEQYF TGTGCCAGCAGTTACTTAGCGGGAGTAGGTGAGCAGTACTTC
TRBJ1-2 TRBV7-9 - 15 - CASSGPVQVTYGYTF TGTGCCAGCAGCGGGCCCGTCCAGGTAACCTATGGCTACACCTTC
TRBJ1-5 TRBV4-2 - 15 - CASSLNRQSNQPQHF TGTGCCAGCAGCCTCAACCGACAGAGCAATCAGCCCCAGCATTTT
TRBJ2-7 TRBV14 - 12 few CASSHTGYEQYF TGTGCCAGCAGCCATACGGGTTACGAGCAGTACTTC
TRBJ1-6 TRBV6-6 - 15 - CASSYSRVDNSPLHF TGTGCCAGCAGTTACAGCAGGGTAGACAATTCACCCCTCCACTTT
TRBJ2-3 TRBV18 - 14 - CASSLDSPTDTQYF TGTGCCAGCTCACTCGACAGCCCGACAGATACGCAGTATTTT
TRBJ1-5 TRBV7-9 - 15 - CASSFGRESDQPQHF TGTGCCAGCAGCTTTGGGAGGGAGAGTGATCAGCCCCAGCATTTT
TRBJ2-2 TRBV5-1 - 17 once CASSPGSRPSDTGELFF TGCGCCAGCAGCCCAGGCAGCAGGCCTTCAGACACCGGGGAGCTGTTTTTT
TRBJ2-5 TRBV28 TRBD2 16 - CASSSPSGGASETQYF TGTGCCAGCAGTTCACCTAGCGGGGGGGCTTCAGAGACCCAGTACTTC
TRBJ1-5 TRBV4-3 - 13 - CASSQGLDQPQHF TGCGCCAGCAGCCAAGGTTTGGATCAGCCCCAGCATTTT
TRBJ2-3 TRBV10-3 - 16 - CAISESQGIGTDTQYF TGTGCCATCAGTGAGTCTCAGGGGATAGGGACAGATACGCAGTATTTT
TRBJ1-1 TRBV7-2 - 15 - CASSPAGGVNTEAFF TGTGCCAGCAGCCCAGCGGGGGGCGTGAACACTGAAGCTTTCTTT
TRBJ2-5 TRBV13 TRBD2 14 - CASSPKTSEGTQYF TGTGCCAGCAGCCCCAAAACTAGCGAAGGGACCCAGTACTTC
TRBJ2-1 TRBV10-1 - 12 once CASSDLHNEQFF TGCGCCAGCAGTGACCTTCACAATGAGCAGTTCTTC
TRBJ1-5 TRBV19 - 15 - CASSIYGEGNQPQHF TGTGCCAGTAGTATTTATGGGGAAGGGAATCAGCCCCAGCATTTT
TRBJ1-6 TRBV7-9 - 15 - CASSLAAGYNSPLHF TGTGCCAGCAGCTTAGCGGCCGGCTATAATTCACCCCTCCACTTT
TRBJ2-1 TRBV27 TRBD2 18 - CASSLISGGLAGVNEQFF TGTGCCAGCAGTTTAATATCCGGCGGGCTAGCGGGAGTCAATGAGCAGTTCTTC
TRBJ2-1 TRBV7-3 - 13 - CASSLVRDNEQFF TGTGCCAGCAGCTTAGTCCGAGACAATGAGCAGTTCTTC
TRBJ2-3 TRBV5-1 - 14 - CASSLAIGPYTQYF TGCGCCAGCAGCTTGGCGATAGGTCCTTATACGCAGTATTTT
TRBJ2-2 TRBV7-2 TRBD2 16 - CASSLRLAGVTGELFF TGTGCCAGCAGCTTAAGGCTAGCGGGGGTAACCGGGGAGCTGTTTTTT
TRBJ2-3 TRBV30 - 13 - CAWSVRTPDTQYF TGTGCCTGGAGTGTTCGGACTCCAGATACGCAGTATTTT
TRBJ1-1 TRBV27 - 16 - CASSYSPADSRTEAFF TGTGCCAGCAGTTATTCGCCGGCAGATAGTAGGACTGAAGCTTTCTTT
TRBJ2-1 TRBV5-1 TRBD1 14 many CASSWTGGTDEQFF TGCGCCAGCAGTTGGACAGGGGGTACCGATGAGCAGTTCTTC
TRBJ2-7 TRBV9 TRBD2 16 - CASSVGGSREVYEQYF TGTGCCAGCAGCGTAGGCGGGAGTCGCGAAGTCTACGAGCAGTACTTC
TRBJ2-7 TRBV10-3 TRBD1 13 - CAINPGGIEEQYF TGTGCCATCAATCCAGGGGGCATAGAAGAGCAGTACTTC
TRBJ2-3 TRBV7-9 - 17 - CASRAKLVQLGTDTQYF TGTGCCAGCAGGGCGAAACTAGTTCAGTTGGGCACAGATACGCAGTATTTT
TRBJ2-7 TRBV6-6 TRBD2 15 once CASSYRLAGGYEQYF TGTGCCAGCAGTTACCGGCTAGCGGGAGGCTACGAGCAGTACTTC
TRBJ1-4 TRBV6-1 - 11 - CASNRVEKLFF TGTGCCAGCAACAGGGTTGAAAAACTGTTTTTT
TRBJ2-3 TRBV6-1 - 14 - CASRGAYSTDTQYF TGTGCCAGCAGGGGGGCCTATAGCACAGATACGCAGTATTTT
TRBJ2-3 TRBV4-2 - 13 - CASSHPSTDTQYF TGTGCCAGCAGCCACCCCTCCACAGATACGCAGTATTTT
TRBJ1-2 TRBV27 TRBD1 16 - CASSLGPRTGGYGYTF TGTGCCAGCAGTTTAGGACCCCGGACAGGGGGGTATGGCTACACCTTC
TRBJ2-7 TRBV11-3 - 14 - CASSSGTGITEQYF TGCGCCAGCAGCTCGGGGACGGGGATCACCGAGCAGTACTTC
TRBJ1-4 TRBV6-5 - 12 - CATRATNEKLFF TGTGCCACCAGGGCGACTAATGAAAAACTGTTTTTT
TRBJ2-7 TRBV6-9 - 13 - CASSWNIPYEQYF TGTGCCAGCAGTTGGAACATACCCTACGAGCAGTACTTC
TRBJ2-5 TRBV5-4 TRBD1 15 once CASSLTTGNRETQYF TGTGCCAGCAGCTTAACGACAGGGAATAGGGAGACCCAGTACTTC
TRBJ1-6 TRBV30 - 17 - CAWSTGAGSSYNSPLHF TGTGCCTGGAGTACGGGGGCAGGAAGCTCCTATAATTCACCCCTCCACTTT
TRBJ1-1 TRBV29-1 - 14 - CSVSGLSMNTEAFF TGCAGCGTTTCGGGCCTTTCCATGAACACTGAAGCTTTCTTT
TRBJ2-3 TRBV7-8 - 15 - CASSLQPLTTDTQYF TGTGCCAGCAGCTTACAACCTTTAACGACAGATACGCAGTATTTT
TRBJ2-2 TRBV15 - 13 - CATSRGSTGELFF TGTGCCACCAGCAGAGGCTCCACCGGGGAGCTGTTTTTT
TRBJ2-7 TRBV19 TRBD1 15 - CASRTSGRGLYEQYF TGTGCCAGTAGAACCTCTGGCAGGGGGCTTTACGAGCAGTACTTC
TRBJ2-3 TRBV11-2 - 14 - CASSPPGLFGTQYF TGTGCCAGCAGCCCCCCAGGGTTGTTCGGTACGCAGTATTTT
TRBJ2-6 TRBV30 TRBD1 17 - CAWSSRDRAPGANVLTF TGTGCCTGGTCCTCCCGGGACAGGGCGCCTGGGGCCAACGTCCTGACTTTC
TRBJ2-7 TRBV19 - 15 - CASSPTAGQSYEQYF TGTGCCAGTAGTCCCACCGCGGGACAGAGCTACGAGCAGTACTTC
TRBJ2-1 TRBV6-1 TRBD2 16 - CASSEVRAGVGNEQFF TGTGCCAGCAGTGAAGTTAGGGCGGGGGTTGGTAATGAGCAGTTCTTC
TRBJ2-3 TRBV7-9 - 15 once CASSDGFGASDTQYF TGTGCCAGCAGCGATGGTTTCGGGGCATCAGATACGCAGTATTTT
TRBJ1-2 TRBV5-4 - 13 - CASSKQNRDGYTF TGTGCCAGCAGCAAACAAAACCGGGACGGCTACACCTTC
TRBJ1-1 TRBV6-6 - 13 - CASSYRESGEAFF TGTGCCAGCAGTTACCGAGAGTCTGGTGAAGCTTTCTTT
TRBJ2-2 TRBV27 - 13 - CASCRANTGELFF TGTGCCAGCTGTCGGGCGAACACCGGGGAGCTGTTTTTT
TRBJ2-7 TRBV29-1 - 11 - CSVEASYEQYF TGCAGCGTTGAGGCCTCCTACGAGCAGTACTTC